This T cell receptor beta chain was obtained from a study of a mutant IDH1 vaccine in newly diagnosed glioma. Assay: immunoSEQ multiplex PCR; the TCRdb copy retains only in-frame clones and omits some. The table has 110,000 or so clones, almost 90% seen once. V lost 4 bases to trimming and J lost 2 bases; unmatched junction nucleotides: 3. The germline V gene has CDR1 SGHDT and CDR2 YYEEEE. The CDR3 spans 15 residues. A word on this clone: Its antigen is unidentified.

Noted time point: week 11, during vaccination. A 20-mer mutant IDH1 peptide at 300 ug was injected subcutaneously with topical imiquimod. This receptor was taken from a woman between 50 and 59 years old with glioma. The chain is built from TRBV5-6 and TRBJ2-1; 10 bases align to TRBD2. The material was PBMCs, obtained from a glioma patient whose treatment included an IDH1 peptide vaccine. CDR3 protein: CASSPGLAAYNEQFF. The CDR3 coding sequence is TGTGCCAGCAGCCCCGGACTAGCGGCCTACAATGAGCAGTTCTTC.